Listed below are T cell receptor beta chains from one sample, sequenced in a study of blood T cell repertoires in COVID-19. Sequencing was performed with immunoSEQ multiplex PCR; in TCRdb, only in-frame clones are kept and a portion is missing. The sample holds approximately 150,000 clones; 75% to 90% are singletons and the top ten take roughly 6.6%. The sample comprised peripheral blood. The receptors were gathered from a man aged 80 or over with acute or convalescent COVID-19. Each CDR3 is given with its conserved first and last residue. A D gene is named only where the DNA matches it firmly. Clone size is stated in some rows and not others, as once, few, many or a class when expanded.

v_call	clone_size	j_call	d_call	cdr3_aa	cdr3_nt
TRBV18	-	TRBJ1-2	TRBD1	CASSRDSLNYGYTF	TGTGCCAGCTCAAGGGACAGCCTTAACTATGGCTACACCTTC
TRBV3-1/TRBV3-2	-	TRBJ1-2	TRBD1	CASSQGQGKNYGYTF	TGTGCCAGCAGCCAAGGACAGGGAAAAAACTATGGCTACACCTTC
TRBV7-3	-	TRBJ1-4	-	CASSLSGRVGEKLFF	TGTGCCAGCAGCTTAAGCGGGAGGGTTGGGGAAAAACTGTTTTTT
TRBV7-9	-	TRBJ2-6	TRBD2	CASSFSGSGANVLTF	TGTGCCAGCAGCTTTAGCGGGTCTGGGGCCAACGTCCTGACTTTC
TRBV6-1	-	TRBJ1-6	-	CASSERSPGKHSPLHF	TGTGCCAGCAGTGAACGGTCGCCAGGGAAGCATTCACCCCTCCACTTT
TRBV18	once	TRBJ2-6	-	CASSQAAAGANVLTF	TGTGCCAGCTCACAGGCGGCAGCCGGGGCCAACGTCCTGACTTTC
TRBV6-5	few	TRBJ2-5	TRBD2	CASRLAGGPQETQYF	TGTGCCAGCAGGCTAGCGGGGGGTCCCCAAGAGACCCAGTACTTC
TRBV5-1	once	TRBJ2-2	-	CASTRDNPTGELFF	TGCGCCAGCACCCGGGACAACCCCACCGGGGAGCTGTTTTTT
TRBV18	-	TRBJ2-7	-	CASSPQGQGYEQYF	TGTGCCAGCTCACCACAGGGGCAGGGGTACGAGCAGTACTTC
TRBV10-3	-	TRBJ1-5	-	CAISEADSNQPQHF	TGTGCCATCAGTGAGGCGGACAGTAATCAGCCCCAGCATTTT
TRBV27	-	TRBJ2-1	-	CASSVGRAGQSSYNEQFF	TGTGCCAGCAGTGTTGGCAGGGCCGGCCAAAGCTCCTACAATGAGCAGTTCTTC
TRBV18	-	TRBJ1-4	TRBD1	CASSLTGSNEKLFF	TGTGCCAGCTCACTGACAGGGTCGAATGAAAAACTGTTTTTT
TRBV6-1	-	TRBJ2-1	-	CASSEDRVNEQFF	TGTGCCAGCAGTGAAGACAGGGTCAATGAGCAGTTCTTC
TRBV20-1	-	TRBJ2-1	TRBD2	CSASGLAGGPYNEQFF	TGCAGTGCTAGTGGACTAGCGGGAGGGCCCTACAATGAGCAGTTCTTC
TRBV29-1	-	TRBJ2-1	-	CSVESRGLTSYNEQFF	TGCAGCGTTGAAAGTAGGGGTTTGACCTCCTACAATGAGCAGTTCTTC
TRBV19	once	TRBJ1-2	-	CASSGRDNIYGYTF	TGTGCCAGTAGTGGCAGGGATAATATCTATGGCTACACCTTC
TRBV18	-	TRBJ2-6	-	CASSKEGFGANVLTF	TGTGCCAGCTCAAAGGAGGGGTTCGGGGCCAACGTCCTGACTTTC
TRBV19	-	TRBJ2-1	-	CASSLGLNYNEQFF	TGTGCCAGTAGCCTCGGACTAAATTACAATGAGCAGTTCTTC
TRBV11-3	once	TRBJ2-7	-	CASSNTGSSYEQYF	TGTGCCAGCAGCAACACAGGTAGCTCCTACGAGCAGTACTTC
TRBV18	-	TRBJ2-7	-	CASSPSGTSYEQYF	TGTGCCAGCTCACCATCCGGGACATCCTACGAGCAGTACTTC
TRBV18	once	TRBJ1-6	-	CASSPGGDSPLHF	TGTGCCAGCTCACCGGGGGGGGATTCACCCCTCCACTTT
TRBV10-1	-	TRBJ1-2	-	CASSESGGEYGYTF	TGCGCCAGCAGTGAGTCGGGGGGGGAGTATGGCTACACCTTC
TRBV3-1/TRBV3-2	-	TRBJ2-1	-	CASSQSRGEQFF	TGTGCCAGCAGCCAAAGCCGGGGTGAGCAGTTCTTC
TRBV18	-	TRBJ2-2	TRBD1	CASSPMTGGNTGELFF	TGTGCCAGCTCGCCGATGACAGGGGGGAACACCGGGGAGCTGTTTTTT
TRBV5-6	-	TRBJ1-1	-	CASSLGGSRMNTEAFF	TGTGCCAGCAGCTTGGGTGGCAGCAGGATGAACACTGAAGCTTTCTTT
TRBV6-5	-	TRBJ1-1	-	CASRGDKNTEAFF	TGTGCCAGCAGGGGGGACAAGAACACTGAAGCTTTCTTT
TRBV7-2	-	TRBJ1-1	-	CASSTQGLNTEAFF	TGTGCCAGCAGCACTCAGGGGCTGAACACTGAAGCTTTCTTT
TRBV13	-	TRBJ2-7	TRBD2	CASSSYFVDRPTSGSQVHEQYF	TGTGCCAGCAGCTCCTACTTCGTCGACAGGCCTACTAGCGGGAGTCAAGTACACGAGCAGTACTTC